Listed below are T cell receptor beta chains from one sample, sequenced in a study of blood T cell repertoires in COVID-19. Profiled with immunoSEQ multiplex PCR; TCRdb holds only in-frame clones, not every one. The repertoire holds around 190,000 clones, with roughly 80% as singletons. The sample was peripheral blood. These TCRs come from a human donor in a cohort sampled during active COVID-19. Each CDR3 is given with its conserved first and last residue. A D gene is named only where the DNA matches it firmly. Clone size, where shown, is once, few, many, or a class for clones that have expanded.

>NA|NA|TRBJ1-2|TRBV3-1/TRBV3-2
CASSQRGGVGSNYGYTF
TGTGCCAGCAGCCAAAGGGGGGGAGTCGGGTCTAACTATGGCTACACCTTC
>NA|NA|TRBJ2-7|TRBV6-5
CASSYNGGQTYEQYF
TGTGCCAGCAGTTATAACGGGGGGCAGACCTACGAGCAGTACTTC
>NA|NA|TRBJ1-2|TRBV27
CASSLSIDTTYGYTF
TGTGCCAGCAGTTTATCGATCGACACAACCTATGGCTACACCTTC
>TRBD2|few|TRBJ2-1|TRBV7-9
CASSLGLAGNEQFF
TGTGCCAGCAGCTTAGGACTAGCTGGCAATGAGCAGTTCTTC
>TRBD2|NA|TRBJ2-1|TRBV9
CASSARLAGDEQFF
TGTGCCAGCAGCGCCCGACTAGCTGGGGATGAGCAGTTCTTC
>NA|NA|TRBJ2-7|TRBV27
CASSAGTPYEQYF
TGTGCCAGCAGTGCGGGGACGCCCTACGAGCAGTACTTC
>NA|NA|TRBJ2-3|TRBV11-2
CASSSPGDPTDTQYF
TGTGCCAGCAGCTCTCCGGGGGACCCCACAGATACGCAGTATTTT
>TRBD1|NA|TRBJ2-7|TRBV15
CATSRDHRDRAYEQYF
TGTGCCACCAGCAGAGATCACAGGGACAGGGCCTACGAGCAGTACTTC
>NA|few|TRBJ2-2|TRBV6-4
CASSDRGSTGELFF
TGTGCCAGCAGTGACAGGGGTTCCACCGGGGAGCTGTTTTTT
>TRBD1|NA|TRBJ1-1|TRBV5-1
CASSTGTNTEAFF
TGCGCCAGCTCGACAGGGACGAACACTGAAGCTTTCTTT
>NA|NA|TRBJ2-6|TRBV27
CASGPLAPGANVLTF
TGTGCCAGCGGCCCCCTAGCTCCTGGGGCCAACGTCCTGACTTTC
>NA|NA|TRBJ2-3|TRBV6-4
CASSDGGCTDTQYF
TGTGCCAGCAGTGACGGGGGGTGTACAGATACGCAGTATTTT
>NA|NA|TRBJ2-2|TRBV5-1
CASSPGGGGLNTGELFF
TGCGCCAGCAGCCCCGGGGGCGGGGGCCTGAACACCGGGGAGCTGTTTTTT
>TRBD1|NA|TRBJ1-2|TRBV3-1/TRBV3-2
CASSLGGQGRGYTF
TGTGCCAGCAGCCTGGGGGGACAGGGAAGAGGCTACACCTTC
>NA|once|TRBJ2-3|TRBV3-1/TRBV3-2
CASSLGLGGDTQYF
TGTGCCAGCAGCCTGGGCTTAGGCGGGGATACGCAGTATTTT
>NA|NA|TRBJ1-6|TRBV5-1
CASSPRGSSPLHF
TGCGCCAGCAGCCCTCGGGGGAGTTCACCCCTCCACTTT
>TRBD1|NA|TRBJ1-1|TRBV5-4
CASSPRDRNMNTEAFF
TGTGCCAGCAGCCCCCGGGACAGAAACATGAACACTGAAGCTTTCTTT
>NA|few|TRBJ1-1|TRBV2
CASTGGYTEAFF
TGTGCCAGCACGGGGGGCTACACTGAAGCTTTCTTT
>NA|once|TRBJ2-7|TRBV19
CASSMSRGHEQYF
TGTGCCAGTAGTATGAGCAGGGGCCACGAGCAGTACTTC
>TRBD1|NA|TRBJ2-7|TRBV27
CASSFKGDRAGEQYF
TGTGCCAGCAGTTTTAAGGGTGACAGGGCGGGCGAGCAGTACTTC
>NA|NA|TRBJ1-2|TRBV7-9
CASSFRRDYGYTF
TGTGCCAGCAGCTTTCGCAGGGACTATGGCTACACCTTC
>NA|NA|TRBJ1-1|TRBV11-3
CASSPGTNTEAFF
TGTGCCAGCAGCCCGGGAACAAACACTGAAGCTTTCTTT
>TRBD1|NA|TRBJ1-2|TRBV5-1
CASSLERLWDRGRRVSGYTF
TGCGCCAGCAGCTTGGAGAGACTTTGGGACAGGGGGCGGCGAGTGTCTGGCTACACCTTC
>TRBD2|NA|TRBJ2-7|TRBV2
CASIGGIADSGGRSYEQYF
TGTGCCAGCATAGGGGGGATCGCGGATAGCGGGGGGCGGTCCTACGAGCAGTACTTC
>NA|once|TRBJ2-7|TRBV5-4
CASSLGSGDLYEQYF
TGTGCCAGCAGCTTGGGCTCAGGGGACCTCTACGAGCAGTACTTC
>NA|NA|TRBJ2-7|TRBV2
CASSIPTRDEQYF
TGTGCCAGCAGCATACCGACGCGGGACGAGCAGTACTTC
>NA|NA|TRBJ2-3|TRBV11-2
CASSPTGRGTDTQYF
TGTGCCAGCAGCCCTACAGGGAGGGGCACAGATACGCAGTATTTT
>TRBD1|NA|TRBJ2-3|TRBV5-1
CASSPGTGILADTQYF
TGCGCCAGCAGCCCCGGGACAGGGATTTTAGCGGATACGCAGTATTTT
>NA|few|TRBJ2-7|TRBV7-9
CASSLVGVRGAAEQYF
TGTGCCAGCAGCTTAGTTGGGGTCAGGGGGGCTGCCGAGCAGTACTTC
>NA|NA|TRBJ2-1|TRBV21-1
CRVAGGNYNEQFF
NA
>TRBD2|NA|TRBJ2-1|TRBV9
CASSVTSGVGNEQFF
TGTGCCAGCAGCGTGACTAGCGGGGTGGGTAATGAGCAGTTCTTC
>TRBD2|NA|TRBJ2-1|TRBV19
CASSIRLAGGSSYNEQFF
TGTGCCAGTAGTATTCGACTAGCGGGGGGGAGCTCCTACAATGAGCAGTTCTTC
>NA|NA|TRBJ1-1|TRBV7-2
CASSFPGSDTEAFF
TGTGCCAGCAGCTTTCCGGGAAGCGACACTGAAGCTTTCTTT
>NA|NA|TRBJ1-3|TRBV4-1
CASSQDPGAGNTIYF
TGCGCCAGCAGCCAAGATCCAGGGGCTGGAAACACCATATATTTT
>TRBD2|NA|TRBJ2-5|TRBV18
CASSRTSGGNQETQYF
TGTGCCAGCTCTCGGACTAGCGGGGGTAACCAAGAGACCCAGTACTTC
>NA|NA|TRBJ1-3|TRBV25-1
CASSGGYGNTIYF
TGTGCCAGCAGTGGAGGTTACGGAAACACCATATATTTT
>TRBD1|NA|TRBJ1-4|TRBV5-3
CARSRTGDRNEKLFF
TGTGCCAGAAGCAGGACAGGGGACCGTAATGAAAAACTGTTTTTT
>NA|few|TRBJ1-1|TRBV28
CASGLMNTEAFF
TGTGCCAGCGGACTGATGAACACTGAAGCTTTCTTT
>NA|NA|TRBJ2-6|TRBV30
CAWSVGGHSGANVLTF
TGTGCCTGGAGTGTAGGCGGGCATTCTGGGGCCAACGTCCTGACTTTC
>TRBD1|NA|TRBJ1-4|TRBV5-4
CASSTDRDAGEKLFF
TGTGCCAGCAGCACGGACAGGGATGCGGGCGAAAAACTGTTTTTT
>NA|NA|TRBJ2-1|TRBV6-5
CASSTEGLSYNEQFF
TGTGCCAGCAGTACCGAGGGCCTATCCTACAATGAGCAGTTCTTC
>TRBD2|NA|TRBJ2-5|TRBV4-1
CASSPPLAGRETQYF
TGCGCCAGCAGCCCACCATTAGCGGGGAGGGAGACCCAGTACTTC
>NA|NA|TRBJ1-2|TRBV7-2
CASTPPLGARGDGYTF
TGTGCCAGCACCCCACCGTTGGGGGCGAGGGGAGATGGCTACACCTTC
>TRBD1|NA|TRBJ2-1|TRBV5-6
CASSLDRGPYNEQFF
TGTGCCAGCAGCCTCGACAGGGGCCCTTACAATGAGCAGTTCTTC
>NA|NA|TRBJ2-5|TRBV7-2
CASTLPAAQETQYF
TGTGCCAGCACCCTCCCGGCGGCACAAGAGACCCAGTACTTC
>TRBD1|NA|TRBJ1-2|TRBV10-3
CATSGTGVDYGYTF
TGTGCCACTTCCGGGACAGGGGTGGACTATGGCTACACCTTC
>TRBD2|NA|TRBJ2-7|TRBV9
CASSDRAGTSLYEQYF
TGTGCCAGCAGCGATAGAGCCGGGACTAGTCTTTACGAGCAGTACTTC
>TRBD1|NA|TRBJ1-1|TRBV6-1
CASSEFLGTGNTEAFF
TGTGCCAGCAGTGAATTTTTGGGGACAGGGAACACTGAAGCTTTCTTT
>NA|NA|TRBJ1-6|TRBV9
CASSRGGNSPLHF
TGTGCCAGCAGCCGCGGGGGGAATTCACCCCTCCACTTT
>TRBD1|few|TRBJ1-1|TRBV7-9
CASSLGDRGGTEAFF
TGTGCCAGCAGCTTAGGGGACAGGGGGGGAACTGAAGCTTTCTTT
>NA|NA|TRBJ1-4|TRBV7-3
CASSLSGATNEKLFF
TGTGCCAGCAGCTTAAGCGGGGCAACTAATGAAAAACTGTTTTTT
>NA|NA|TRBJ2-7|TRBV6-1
CASSEYLQDSYEQYF
TGTGCCAGCAGTGAATATCTGCAGGACTCCTACGAGCAGTACTTC
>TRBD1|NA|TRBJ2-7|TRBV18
CASSPGQASYEQYF
TGTGCCAGCTCACCCGGACAGGCTTCCTACGAGCAGTACTTC
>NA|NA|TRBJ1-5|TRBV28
CASSFPQLGEGQPQHF
TGTGCCAGCAGTTTCCCCCAGCTCGGGGAGGGTCAGCCCCAGCATTTT
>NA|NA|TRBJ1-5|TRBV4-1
CASSLQGNQPQHF
TGCGCCAGCAGCCTACAGGGCAATCAGCCCCAGCATTTT
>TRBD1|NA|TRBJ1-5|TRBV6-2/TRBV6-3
CASSQQTGGGQPQHF
TGTGCCAGCAGTCAGCAAACAGGGGGTGGTCAGCCCCAGCATTTT